A selection of T cell receptor beta chains follows, all from one sample in a study of blood T cell repertoires in COVID-19. Data came from immunoSEQ multiplex PCR; TCRdb stores just in-frame clones and leaves some out. The sample records 30,000 to 35,000 clones, roughly four fifths being singletons. Material for sequencing was peripheral blood. The source of these receptors is a man at least 80 years old with active or convalescent COVID-19. Both conserved end residues are part of each CDR3. Each record gives: V gene, D gene, J gene, clone size, CDR3 DNA, CDR3 protein. A D gene is named only where the DNA matches it firmly. Where a row states a size, it is once, few, many or the class of an expanded clone; other rows omit it.

V gene: TRBV18
D gene: .
J gene: TRBJ2-5
clone size: .
CDR3 DNA: TGTGCCAGCTCTCCCAACAGGGAGGAGACCCAGTACTTC
CDR3 protein: CASSPNREETQYF

V gene: TRBV24-1
D gene: TRBD1
J gene: TRBJ2-3
clone size: .
CDR3 DNA: TGTGCCACCAGTGATTATGACAGGGAGAGGACAGATACGCAGTATTTT
CDR3 protein: CATSDYDRERTDTQYF

V gene: TRBV10-3
D gene: TRBD2
J gene: TRBJ2-1
clone size: .
CDR3 DNA: TGTGCCATCAGTGAACCTAGCGGGGTATACAATGAGCAGTTCTTC
CDR3 protein: CAISEPSGVYNEQFF

V gene: TRBV6-2/TRBV6-3
D gene: .
J gene: TRBJ2-6
clone size: .
CDR3 DNA: TGTGCCAGCAGTAAAACGGTTTCTGGGGCCAACGTCCTGACTTTC
CDR3 protein: CASSKTVSGANVLTF

V gene: TRBV10-3
D gene: .
J gene: TRBJ1-1
clone size: .
CDR3 DNA: TGTGCCATCCGGGGGGCGAACACTGAAGCTTTCTTT
CDR3 protein: CAIRGANTEAFF

V gene: TRBV19
D gene: TRBD2
J gene: TRBJ2-7
clone size: .
CDR3 DNA: TGTGCCAGTAGTACCCCGGGGGGGTACGAGCAGTACTTC
CDR3 protein: CASSTPGGYEQYF

V gene: TRBV19
D gene: TRBD1
J gene: TRBJ2-6
clone size: once
CDR3 DNA: TGTGCCAGTAGTTGGAGGACAGGGGGGACCTCTGGGGCCAACGTCCTGACTTTC
CDR3 protein: CASSWRTGGTSGANVLTF

V gene: TRBV5-6
D gene: .
J gene: TRBJ1-1
clone size: .
CDR3 DNA: TGTGCCAGCAGCTTTTTTAGGGGTGCTGAAGCTTTCTTT
CDR3 protein: CASSFFRGAEAFF

V gene: TRBV7-2
D gene: TRBD1
J gene: TRBJ1-2
clone size: .
CDR3 DNA: TGTGCCAGCAGCCTGAAACAGGGGAATGGCTACACCTTC
CDR3 protein: CASSLKQGNGYTF

V gene: TRBV30
D gene: TRBD1
J gene: TRBJ1-5
clone size: .
CDR3 DNA: TGTGCCTGGAGAGACAGGGTGGACCAGCCCCAGCATTTT
CDR3 protein: CAWRDRVDQPQHF

V gene: TRBV2
D gene: .
J gene: TRBJ1-5
clone size: few
CDR3 DNA: TGTGCCAGCAGTGACAGGCTGACCCAGCATTTT
CDR3 protein: CASSDRLTQHF

V gene: TRBV11-2
D gene: .
J gene: TRBJ2-7
clone size: once
CDR3 DNA: TGTGCCAGCAGCGAGGGACAAGACGTCCTCTACGAGCAGTACTTC
CDR3 protein: CASSEGQDVLYEQYF

V gene: TRBV13
D gene: .
J gene: TRBJ2-7
clone size: .
CDR3 DNA: TGTGCCAGCAGCTTAGGGCTGACTACCTACGAGCAGTACTTC
CDR3 protein: CASSLGLTTYEQYF

V gene: TRBV27
D gene: .
J gene: TRBJ1-2
clone size: few
CDR3 DNA: TGTGCCAGCAGTTTAAGAGGGACAAGGAGCTATGGCTACACCTTC
CDR3 protein: CASSLRGTRSYGYTF

V gene: TRBV7-2
D gene: TRBD1
J gene: TRBJ2-7
clone size: .
CDR3 DNA: TGTGCCAGCAGCCTGACCCGGGACAGACCCTACGAGCAGTACTTC
CDR3 protein: CASSLTRDRPYEQYF

V gene: TRBV2
D gene: TRBD2
J gene: TRBJ2-1
clone size: .
CDR3 DNA: TGTGCCAGCTTAAGGGAAGGCCTAGCGGGACCTTCCTACAATGAGCAGTTCTTC
CDR3 protein: CASLREGLAGPSYNEQFF

V gene: TRBV5-1
D gene: TRBD1
J gene: TRBJ2-5
clone size: .
CDR3 DNA: TGCGCCAGCAGCTTACCGGGACAGCAAGAGACCCAGTACTTC
CDR3 protein: CASSLPGQQETQYF

V gene: TRBV11-3
D gene: .
J gene: TRBJ2-2
clone size: .
CDR3 DNA: TGTGCCAGCAGCCCGACAGACTTCACCGGGGAGCTGTTTTTT
CDR3 protein: CASSPTDFTGELFF

V gene: TRBV28
D gene: .
J gene: TRBJ1-5
clone size: .
CDR3 DNA: TGTGCCAGCAGGCAACAGGGTGGGGGATATAGCAATCAGCCCCAGCATTTT
CDR3 protein: CASRQQGGGYSNQPQHF

V gene: TRBV7-9
D gene: .
J gene: TRBJ1-1
clone size: .
CDR3 DNA: TGTGCCAGCACCCCCCAGGGGACTGAAGCTTTCTTT
CDR3 protein: CASTPQGTEAFF

V gene: TRBV10-3
D gene: TRBD2
J gene: TRBJ2-1
clone size: .
CDR3 DNA: TGTGCCATCAGTGATAGCCTAGCGGGAGTTAGTGAGCAGTTCTTC
CDR3 protein: CAISDSLAGVSEQFF

V gene: TRBV6-5
D gene: .
J gene: TRBJ1-1
clone size: .
CDR3 DNA: TGTGCCAGCAGTTACTCGAGTGAAGGGGCTGAAGCTTTCTTT
CDR3 protein: CASSYSSEGAEAFF

V gene: TRBV7-8
D gene: .
J gene: TRBJ1-1
clone size: .
CDR3 DNA: TGTGCCAGCAGCTTACAGGGCCTCACTGAAGCTTTCTTT
CDR3 protein: CASSLQGLTEAFF

V gene: TRBV5-8
D gene: .
J gene: TRBJ2-7
clone size: .
CDR3 DNA: TGTGCCAGCAGCCAAGCCCGGAGCGAGCAGTACTTC
CDR3 protein: CASSQARSEQYF

V gene: TRBV5-5
D gene: .
J gene: TRBJ2-7
clone size: .
CDR3 DNA: TGTGCCAGCGGACACACAGGCGTCTACGAGCAGTACTTC
CDR3 protein: CASGHTGVYEQYF

V gene: TRBV29-1
D gene: .
J gene: TRBJ2-1
clone size: .
CDR3 DNA: TGCAGCTTTGAGGGGGAGGACTCCTACAATGAGCAGTTCTTC
CDR3 protein: CSFEGEDSYNEQFF

V gene: TRBV27
D gene: .
J gene: TRBJ2-1
clone size: .
CDR3 DNA: TGTGCCAGCAGTCGACCCGACAGGCTGGAACAGCAGTTCTTC
CDR3 protein: CASSRPDRLEQQFF

V gene: TRBV27
D gene: .
J gene: TRBJ1-1
clone size: .
CDR3 DNA: TGTGCCAGCAGTTACGACTGGGGGCAGACGAACACTGAAGCTTTCTTT
CDR3 protein: CASSYDWGQTNTEAFF

V gene: TRBV5-1
D gene: TRBD1
J gene: TRBJ2-1
clone size: .
CDR3 DNA: TGCGCCAGCAGCCTAACGGATGGACAGGGGGCCAATGAGCAGTTCTTC
CDR3 protein: CASSLTDGQGANEQFF

V gene: TRBV30
D gene: TRBD1
J gene: TRBJ2-3
clone size: .
CDR3 DNA: TGTGCCTGGAGTCCACCGGACAGGGGAAGTACAGATACGCAGTATTTT
CDR3 protein: CAWSPPDRGSTDTQYF

V gene: TRBV6-4
D gene: .
J gene: TRBJ2-3
clone size: few
CDR3 DNA: TGTGCCAGCAGTGTCCTCGCCGGAGATACGCAGTATTTT
CDR3 protein: CASSVLAGDTQYF

V gene: TRBV7-8
D gene: TRBD1
J gene: TRBJ2-2
clone size: .
CDR3 DNA: TGTGCCAGCAGCTCCCCGGGACAGGGGGCCCCCGGGGAGCTGTTTTTT
CDR3 protein: CASSSPGQGAPGELFF

V gene: TRBV5-6
D gene: .
J gene: TRBJ1-2
clone size: .
CDR3 DNA: TGTGCCAGCAGCCCCCCTGCGGCAGGGTATGGCTACACCTTC
CDR3 protein: CASSPPAAGYGYTF

V gene: TRBV19
D gene: .
J gene: TRBJ2-7
clone size: once
CDR3 DNA: TGTGCCAGTAGTATAACAGCGGGACAATCGTACGAGCAGTACTTC
CDR3 protein: CASSITAGQSYEQYF

V gene: TRBV25-1
D gene: TRBD1
J gene: TRBJ1-6
clone size: .
CDR3 DNA: TGTGCCAGCACTGGGGACAGTTTAAATTCACCCCTCCACTTT
CDR3 protein: CASTGDSLNSPLHF

V gene: TRBV19
D gene: TRBD2
J gene: TRBJ2-1
clone size: .
CDR3 DNA: TGTGCCAGTAGTTGGACTAGCGGGAGAAGTGAGCAGTTCTTC
CDR3 protein: CASSWTSGRSEQFF

V gene: TRBV27
D gene: .
J gene: TRBJ2-1
clone size: few
CDR3 DNA: TGTGCCAGCAGTTTAATTCCTCGGGGTAATGAGCAGTTCTTC
CDR3 protein: CASSLIPRGNEQFF

V gene: TRBV10-3
D gene: .
J gene: TRBJ2-5
clone size: .
CDR3 DNA: TGTGCCATCAGGGATAGGGATCGACAGGACCAAGAGACCCAGTACTTC
CDR3 protein: CAIRDRDRQDQETQYF

V gene: TRBV5-6
D gene: TRBD2
J gene: TRBJ2-1
clone size: .
CDR3 DNA: TGTGCCAGCAGCCCGGGGGGGGAGATCCCTTACAATGAGCAGTTCTTC
CDR3 protein: CASSPGGEIPYNEQFF

V gene: TRBV19
D gene: TRBD2
J gene: TRBJ2-1
clone size: .
CDR3 DNA: TGTGCCATCCCCCCCAGGGCTAGCGGGAGGGGTAAGAATGAGCAGTTCTTC
CDR3 protein: CAIPPRASGRGKNEQFF

V gene: TRBV7-6
D gene: TRBD2
J gene: TRBJ2-7
clone size: few
CDR3 DNA: TGTGCCAGCAGCCCCCGAGCGGGGAGCTCCTACGAGCAGTACTTC
CDR3 protein: CASSPRAGSSYEQYF

V gene: TRBV19
D gene: .
J gene: TRBJ2-1
clone size: .
CDR3 DNA: TGTGCCAGTAGTATAGTCGTCGGACAGTACAATGAGCAGTTCTTC
CDR3 protein: CASSIVVGQYNEQFF

V gene: TRBV6-5
D gene: TRBD2
J gene: TRBJ2-7
clone size: few
CDR3 DNA: TGTGCCAGCAGTAGCCGACTAGCGCACGAGCAGTACTTC
CDR3 protein: CASSSRLAHEQYF

V gene: TRBV9
D gene: .
J gene: TRBJ1-4
clone size: .
CDR3 DNA: TGTGCCAGCAGCGTAGAAGAGGGCCGTCCGGGGGAAAAACTGTTTTTT
CDR3 protein: CASSVEEGRPGEKLFF

V gene: TRBV19
D gene: .
J gene: TRBJ1-2
clone size: .
CDR3 DNA: TGTGCCAGTAGTACAACTCCAGACAGTTCACGAGGCTACACCTTC
CDR3 protein: CASSTTPDSSRGYTF